The present entry profiles one TCR beta chain with its context. CDR1 and CDR2 (germline): SGHTA, FQGNSA. Trimming at V came to 4 bases and at J to 6 bases, leaving 14 bases not matched to a gene. The CDR3 is 18 residues long. The sample belongs to a study of blood T cells in healthy people across ages. Primed by a sample-barcoded 5' primer and a J-beta primer mix, a second PCR proceeded for about 7 to 11 cycles. One entry per CDR3 protein results from TCRdb running MiXCR on the 5' RACE reads. Of around 1.7 million distinct CDR3 sequences in the sample, over 25% were seen once. This chain links TRBV7-2 with TRBJ2-3, with 12 nucleotides matching TRBD2. The TCR originated in a woman younger than 45 in good health. Sequencing was performed on blood. The CDR3, as DNA: TGTGCCAGCAGCTCCTCGTCACTAGCGGGGGGCCTGAGGGATACGCAGTATTTT. It is translated as CASSSSSLAGGLRDTQYF.